The sequence of this TCR beta chain was determined in a study of high-grade serous ovarian cancer treatment subgroups. CDR1 is SGHNT and CDR2 is YENEEA in the germline V gene. With 1 base removed from V and 2 bases from J, the gap between germline ends came to 3 bases. The CDR3 length is 12 residues. Tumor samples were taken before definitive surgery or chemotherapy. Sequencing used immunoSEQ multiplex PCR; TCRdb keeps in-frame clones, though not all of them. The table has approximately 40,000 clones, about four fifths seen once. Worth noting for this clone: The identical CDR3 is also encoded by other nucleotide sequences in the sample.

The chain links TRBV11-3 to TRBJ2-7; D gene uncertain. Sample: tumor tissue. The sequence was collected from a human donor with high-grade serous ovarian cancer. CDR3 in amino acids: CASSLGTYEQYF. DNA for the CDR3: TGTGCCAGCAGCTTAGGGACCTACGAGCAGTACTTC. The variable domain in full, with the rest retrieved from reference TRBV11-3 and TRBJ2-7, is EAGVVQSPRYKIIEKKQPVAFWCNPISGHNTLYWYLQNLGQGPELLIRYENEEAVDDSQLPKDRFSAERLKGVDSTLKIQPAELGDSAVYLCASSLGTYEQYFGPGTRLTVT.